This T cell receptor (beta chain) was documented in a study of blood T cell repertoires in COVID-19. After removal of 4 bases from V and 4 bases from J, the junction contained 2 bases not matched to a gene. The length of the CDR3 is 13 residues. The germline V gene has CDR1 SGHTA and CDR2 FQGTGA. Profiled with immunoSEQ multiplex PCR; TCRdb holds only in-frame clones, not every one. The sample carries 250,000 or so clones, about four fifths recorded once. This clone was seen only once. The clonotype was recovered from a man aged 25-45 years who had recovered from COVID-19. The chain recombines TRBV7-3 with TRBJ2-3; 7 positions agree with TRBD1. Sequencing used peripheral blood. The DNA of the CDR3 is TGTGCCAGCAGCTCTCAGGGGGCAGATACGCAGTATTTT. Translation: CASSSQGADTQYF.